Sequencing of this T cell receptor (beta chain) was carried out in a study of cytomegalovirus exposure and HLA in healthy donors. The PCR had 60 Vbeta and 13 Jbeta primers. Method: immunoSEQ multiplex PCR; TCRdb's copy keeps in-frame clones and lacks some. The sample holds about 200,000 clones, roughly 77% seen once. The germline gives CDR1 SGDLS, CDR2 YYNGEE. The CDR3 has 15 amino acids. V was clipped by 4 bases and J by 8 bases; unmatched bases: 11. The sample comprised PBMCs. The chain carries TRBV9 and TRBJ2-1, with 8 bases aligning to TRBD2. The source is a male donor in good health and CMV-seropositive. DNA of the CDR3: TGTGCCAGCAGCCCACGGACTAGCAAAGGCTATGAGCAGTTCTTC. Translating it yields CASSPRTSKGYEQFF.